This T cell receptor (beta chain) came from a study of blood T cell repertoires in COVID-19. Sequencing used immunoSEQ multiplex PCR; TCRdb keeps in-frame clones, though not all of them. The sample lists fewer than 60,000 clones, nearly 90% occurring once. Sequences were obtained from peripheral blood. The source of this sequence is an older man with active or convalescent COVID-19.

The CDR3 spells CASSDVTGGATDTQYF. CDR3 coding DNA: TGTGCCAGCAGTGACGTAACAGGGGGCGCCACAGATACGCAGTATTTT. The chain employs TRBV6-4 and TRBJ2-3, with 9 bases that match TRBD1. V was pared by 2 bases and J by 2 bases, with 5 bases of the junction left unmatched. The germline V gene encodes CDR1 MRHNA and CDR2 SNTAGT. The CDR3 sequence is 16 residues long.